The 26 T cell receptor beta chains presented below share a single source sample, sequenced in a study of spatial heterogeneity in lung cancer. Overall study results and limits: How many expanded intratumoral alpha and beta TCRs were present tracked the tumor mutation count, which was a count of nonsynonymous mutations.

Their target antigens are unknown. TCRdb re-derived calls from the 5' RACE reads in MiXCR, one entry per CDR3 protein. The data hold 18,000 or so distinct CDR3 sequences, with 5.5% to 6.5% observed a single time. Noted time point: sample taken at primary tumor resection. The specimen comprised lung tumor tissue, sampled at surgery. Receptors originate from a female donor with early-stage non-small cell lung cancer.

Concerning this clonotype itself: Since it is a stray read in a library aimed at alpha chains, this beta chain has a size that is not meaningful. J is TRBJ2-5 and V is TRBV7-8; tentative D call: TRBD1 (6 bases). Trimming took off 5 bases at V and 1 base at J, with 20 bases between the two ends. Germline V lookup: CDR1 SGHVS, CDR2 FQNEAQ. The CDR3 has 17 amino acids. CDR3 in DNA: TGTGCCAGCAGCCCAATACAGGGATGGCAGGCCCAAGAGACCCAGTACTTC. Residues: CASSPIQGWQAQETQYF.

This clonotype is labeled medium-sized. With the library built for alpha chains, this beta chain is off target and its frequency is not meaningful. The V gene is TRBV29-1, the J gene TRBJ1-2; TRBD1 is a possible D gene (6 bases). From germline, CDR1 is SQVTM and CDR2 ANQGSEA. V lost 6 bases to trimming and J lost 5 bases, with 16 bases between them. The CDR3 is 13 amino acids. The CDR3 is CSVGGGLGYGYTF. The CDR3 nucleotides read TGCAGCGTCGGGGGCGGGCTAGGGTATGGCTACACCTTC. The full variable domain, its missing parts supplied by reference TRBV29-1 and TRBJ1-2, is SAVISQKPSRDICQRGTSLTIQCQVDSQVTMMFWYRQQPGQSLTLIATANQGSEATYESGFVIDKFPISRPNLTFSTLTVSNMSPEDSSIYLCSVGGGLGYGYTFGSGTRLTVV.

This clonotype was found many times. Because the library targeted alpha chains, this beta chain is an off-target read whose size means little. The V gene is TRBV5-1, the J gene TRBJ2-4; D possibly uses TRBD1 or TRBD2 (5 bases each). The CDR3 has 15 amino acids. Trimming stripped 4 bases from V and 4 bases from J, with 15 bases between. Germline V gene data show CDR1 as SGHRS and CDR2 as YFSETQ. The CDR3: CASSQGVSGKNIQYF. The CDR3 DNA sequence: TGCGCCAGCAGCCAGGGAGTGTCGGGGAAAAACATTCAGTACTTC.

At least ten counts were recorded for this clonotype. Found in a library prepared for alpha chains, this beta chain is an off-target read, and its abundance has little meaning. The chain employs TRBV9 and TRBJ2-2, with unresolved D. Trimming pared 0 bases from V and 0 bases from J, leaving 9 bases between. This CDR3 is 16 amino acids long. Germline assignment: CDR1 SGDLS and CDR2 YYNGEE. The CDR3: CASSVVPETNTGELFF. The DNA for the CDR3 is TGTGCCAGCAGCGTAGTACCGGAAACGAACACCGGGGAGCTGTTTTTT.

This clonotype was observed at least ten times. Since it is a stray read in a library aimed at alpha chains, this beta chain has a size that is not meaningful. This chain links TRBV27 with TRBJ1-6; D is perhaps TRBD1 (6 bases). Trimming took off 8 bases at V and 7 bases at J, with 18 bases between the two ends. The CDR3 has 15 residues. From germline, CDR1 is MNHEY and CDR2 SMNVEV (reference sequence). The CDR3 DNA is TGTGCCAGCTCCCTAGGTACTACAGGGAATTCACCCCTCCACTTT. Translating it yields CASSLGTTGNSPLHF.

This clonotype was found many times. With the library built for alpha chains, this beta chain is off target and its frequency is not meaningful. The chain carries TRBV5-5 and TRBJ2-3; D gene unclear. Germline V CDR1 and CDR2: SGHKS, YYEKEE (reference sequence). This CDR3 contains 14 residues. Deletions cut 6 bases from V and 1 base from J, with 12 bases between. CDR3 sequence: CASTVESRTDTQYF. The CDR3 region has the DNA TGTGCCAGCACCGTGGAGTCCCGCACAGATACGCAGTATTTT.

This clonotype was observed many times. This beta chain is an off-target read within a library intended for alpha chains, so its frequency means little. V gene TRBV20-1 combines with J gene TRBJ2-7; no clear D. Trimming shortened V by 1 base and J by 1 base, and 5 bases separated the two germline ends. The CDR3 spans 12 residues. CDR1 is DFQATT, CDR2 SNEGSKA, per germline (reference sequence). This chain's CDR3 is CSARGRSYEQYF. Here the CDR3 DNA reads TGCAGTGCTAGAGGGCGATCCTACGAGCAGTACTTC.

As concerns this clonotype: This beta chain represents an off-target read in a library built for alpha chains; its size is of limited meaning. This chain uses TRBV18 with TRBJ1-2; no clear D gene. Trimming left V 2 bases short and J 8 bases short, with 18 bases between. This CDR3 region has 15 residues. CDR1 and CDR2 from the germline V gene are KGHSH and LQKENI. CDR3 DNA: TGTGCCAGCTCACCAGTCCAGCCTGGGCGTATCGGCTACACCTTC. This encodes CASSPVQPGRIGYTF.

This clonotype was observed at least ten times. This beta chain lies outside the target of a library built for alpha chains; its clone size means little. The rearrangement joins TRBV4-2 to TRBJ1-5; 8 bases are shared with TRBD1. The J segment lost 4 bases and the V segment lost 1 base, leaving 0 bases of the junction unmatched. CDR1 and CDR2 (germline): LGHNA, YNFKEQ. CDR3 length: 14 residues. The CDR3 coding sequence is TGTGCCAGCAGCCAAGGGACAGGGAATCAGCCCCAGCATTTT. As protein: CASSQGTGNQPQHF.

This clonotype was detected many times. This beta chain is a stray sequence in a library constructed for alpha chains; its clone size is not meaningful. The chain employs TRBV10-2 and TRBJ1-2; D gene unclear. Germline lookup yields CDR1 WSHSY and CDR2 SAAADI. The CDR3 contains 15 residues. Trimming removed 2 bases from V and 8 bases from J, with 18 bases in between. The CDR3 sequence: CASSEPDMRYKGYTF. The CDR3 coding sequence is TGCGCCAGCAGTGAGCCCGACATGCGCTATAAGGGCTACACCTTC.

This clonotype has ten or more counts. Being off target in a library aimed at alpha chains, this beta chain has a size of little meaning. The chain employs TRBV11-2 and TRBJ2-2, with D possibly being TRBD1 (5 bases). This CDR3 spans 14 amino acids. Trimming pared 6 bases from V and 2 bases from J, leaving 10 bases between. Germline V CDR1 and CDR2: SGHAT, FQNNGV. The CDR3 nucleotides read TGTGCCAGCAGACTTGACAGTAACACCGGGGAGCTGTTTTTT. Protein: CASRLDSNTGELFF.

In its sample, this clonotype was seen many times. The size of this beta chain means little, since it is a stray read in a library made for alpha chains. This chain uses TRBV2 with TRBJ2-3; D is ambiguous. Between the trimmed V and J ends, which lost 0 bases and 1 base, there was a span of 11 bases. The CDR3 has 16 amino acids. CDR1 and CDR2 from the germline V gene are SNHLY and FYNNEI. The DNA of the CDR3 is TGTGCCAGCAGTGAAGCTCCGACGGGCCGCACAGATACGCAGTATTTT. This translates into CASSEAPTGRTDTQYF. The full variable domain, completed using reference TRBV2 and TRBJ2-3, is EPEVTQTPSHQVTQMGQEVILRCVPISNHLYFYWYRQILGQKVEFLVSFYNNEISEKSEIFDDQFSVERPDGSNFTLKIRSTKLEDSAMYFCASSEAPTGRTDTQYFGPGTRLTVL.

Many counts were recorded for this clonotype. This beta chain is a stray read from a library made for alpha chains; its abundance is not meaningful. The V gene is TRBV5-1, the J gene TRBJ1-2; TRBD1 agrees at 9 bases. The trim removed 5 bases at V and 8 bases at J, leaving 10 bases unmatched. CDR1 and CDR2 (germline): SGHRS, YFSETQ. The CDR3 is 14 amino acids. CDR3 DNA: TGCGCCAGCAGTTCCCTAACAGGGGGCATCGGCTACACCTTC. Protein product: CASSSLTGGIGYTF.

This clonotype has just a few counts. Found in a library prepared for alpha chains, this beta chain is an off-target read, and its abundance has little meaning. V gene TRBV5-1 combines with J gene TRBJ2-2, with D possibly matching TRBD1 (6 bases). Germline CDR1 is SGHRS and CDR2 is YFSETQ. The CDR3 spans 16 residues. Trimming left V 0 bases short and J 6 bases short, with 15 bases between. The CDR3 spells CASSLGPTGVPGELFF. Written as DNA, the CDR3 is TGCGCCAGCAGCTTGGGACCGACAGGAGTCCCCGGGGAGCTGTTTTTT.

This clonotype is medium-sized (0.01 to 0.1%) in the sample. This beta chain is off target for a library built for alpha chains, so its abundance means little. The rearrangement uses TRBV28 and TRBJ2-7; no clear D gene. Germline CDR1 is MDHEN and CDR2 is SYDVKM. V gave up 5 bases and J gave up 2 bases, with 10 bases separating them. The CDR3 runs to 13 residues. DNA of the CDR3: TGTGCCAGCAGTAGAGACGGACCCTACGAGCAGTACTTC. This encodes CASSRDGPYEQYF.

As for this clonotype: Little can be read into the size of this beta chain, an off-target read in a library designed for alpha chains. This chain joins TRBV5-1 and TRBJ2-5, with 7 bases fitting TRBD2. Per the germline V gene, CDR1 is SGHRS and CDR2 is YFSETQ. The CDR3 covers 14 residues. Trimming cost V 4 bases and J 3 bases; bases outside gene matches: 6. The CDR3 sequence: CASSGSGTKETQYF. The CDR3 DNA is TGCGCCAGCAGCGGGTCCGGGACTAAAGAGACCCAGTACTTC.

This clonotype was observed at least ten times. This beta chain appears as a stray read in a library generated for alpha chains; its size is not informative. CDR3 coding DNA: TGTGCCAGCAGTTTGTTGGGGGCGAACACCGGGGAGCTGTTTTTT. Protein product: CASSLLGANTGELFF. The J gene is TRBJ2-2, the V gene TRBV27; tentatively, D is TRBD1 or TRBD2 (5 bases each). The CDR3 length is 15 residues. The germline V gene encodes CDR1 MNHEY and CDR2 SMNVEV (reference sequence). V was clipped by 3 bases and J by 0 bases, with 8 bases between them.

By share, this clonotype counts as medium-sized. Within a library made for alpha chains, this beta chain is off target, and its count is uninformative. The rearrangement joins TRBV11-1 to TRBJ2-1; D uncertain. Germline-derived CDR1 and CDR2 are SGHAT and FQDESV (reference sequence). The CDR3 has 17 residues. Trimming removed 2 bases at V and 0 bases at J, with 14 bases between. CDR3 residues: CASSLNLRPSSYNEQFF. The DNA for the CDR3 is TGTGCCAGCAGCTTAAATTTGCGGCCCTCCTCCTACAATGAGCAGTTCTTC. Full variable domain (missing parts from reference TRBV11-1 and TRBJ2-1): EAEVAQSPRYKITEKSQAVAFWCDPISGHATLYWYRQILGQGPELLVQFQDESVVDDSQLPKDRFSAERLKGVDSTLKIQPAELGDSAMYLCASSLNLRPSSYNEQFFGPGTRLTVL.

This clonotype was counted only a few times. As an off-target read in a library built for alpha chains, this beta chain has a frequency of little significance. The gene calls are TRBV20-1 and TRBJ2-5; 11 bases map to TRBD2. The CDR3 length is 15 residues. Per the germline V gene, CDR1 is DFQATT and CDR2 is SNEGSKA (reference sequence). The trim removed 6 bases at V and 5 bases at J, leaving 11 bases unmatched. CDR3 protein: CSAKNPTSGSETQYF. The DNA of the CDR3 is TGCAGTGCCAAAAACCCCACTAGCGGGAGTGAGACCCAGTACTTC.

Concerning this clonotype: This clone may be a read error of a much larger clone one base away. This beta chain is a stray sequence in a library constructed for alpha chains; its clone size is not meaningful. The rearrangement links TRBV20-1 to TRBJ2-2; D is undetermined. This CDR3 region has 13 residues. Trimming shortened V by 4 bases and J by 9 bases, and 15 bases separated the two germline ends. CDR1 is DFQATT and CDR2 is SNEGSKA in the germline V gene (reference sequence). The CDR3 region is CSATAGQPWELFF. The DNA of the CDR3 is TGCAGTGCTACGGCTGGGCAACCCTGGGAGCTGTTTTTT.

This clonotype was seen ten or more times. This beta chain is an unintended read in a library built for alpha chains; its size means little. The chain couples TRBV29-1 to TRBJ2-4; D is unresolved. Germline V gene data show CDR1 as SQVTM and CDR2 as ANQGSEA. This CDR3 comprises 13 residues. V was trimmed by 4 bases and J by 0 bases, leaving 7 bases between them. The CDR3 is CSVAEVAKNIQYF. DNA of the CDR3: TGCAGCGTTGCCGAAGTAGCCAAAAACATTCAGTACTTC.

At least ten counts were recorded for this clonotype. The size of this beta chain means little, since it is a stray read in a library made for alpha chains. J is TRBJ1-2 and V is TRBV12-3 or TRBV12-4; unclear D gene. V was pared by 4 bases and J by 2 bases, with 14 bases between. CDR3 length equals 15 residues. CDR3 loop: CASSSGGRFNYGYTF. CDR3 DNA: TGTGCCAGCAGTTCTGGAGGGCGTTTCAACTATGGCTACACCTTC.

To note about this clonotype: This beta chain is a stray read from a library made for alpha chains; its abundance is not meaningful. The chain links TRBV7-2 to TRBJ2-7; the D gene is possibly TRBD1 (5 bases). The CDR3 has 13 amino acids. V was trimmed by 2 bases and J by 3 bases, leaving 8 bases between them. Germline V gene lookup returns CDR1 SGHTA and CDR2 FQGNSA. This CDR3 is CASSLIQDYEQYF. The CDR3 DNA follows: TGTGCCAGCAGCTTAATACAGGACTACGAGCAGTACTTC.

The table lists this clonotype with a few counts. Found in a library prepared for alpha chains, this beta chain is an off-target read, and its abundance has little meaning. This CDR3 reads CASNRQGPNTEAFF. In DNA form, the CDR3 reads TGTGCCAGCAATCGACAGGGCCCGAACACTGAAGCTTTCTTT. This chain links TRBV27 with TRBJ1-1; 7 nucleotides agree with TRBD1. Germline CDR1 and CDR2: MNHEY and SMNVEV (reference sequence). The CDR3 is 14 amino acids. V was clipped by 7 bases and J by 1 base; unmatched bases: 6.

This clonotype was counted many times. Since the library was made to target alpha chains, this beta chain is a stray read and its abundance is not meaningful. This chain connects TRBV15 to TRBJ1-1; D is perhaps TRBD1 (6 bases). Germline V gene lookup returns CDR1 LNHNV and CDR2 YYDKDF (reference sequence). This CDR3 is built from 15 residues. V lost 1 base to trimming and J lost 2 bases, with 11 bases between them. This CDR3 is CATSRVTGANTEAFF. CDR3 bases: TGTGCCACCAGCAGAGTGACGGGGGCTAACACTGAAGCTTTCTTT.

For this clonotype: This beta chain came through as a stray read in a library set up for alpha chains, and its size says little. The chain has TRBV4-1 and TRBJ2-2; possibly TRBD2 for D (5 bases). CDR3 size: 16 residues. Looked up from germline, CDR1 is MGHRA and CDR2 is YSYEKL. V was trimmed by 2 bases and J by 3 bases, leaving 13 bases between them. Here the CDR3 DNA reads TGCGCCAGCAGCCAATTCGCCTCGGAGGACACCGGGGAGCTGTTTTTT. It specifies CASSQFASEDTGELFF.